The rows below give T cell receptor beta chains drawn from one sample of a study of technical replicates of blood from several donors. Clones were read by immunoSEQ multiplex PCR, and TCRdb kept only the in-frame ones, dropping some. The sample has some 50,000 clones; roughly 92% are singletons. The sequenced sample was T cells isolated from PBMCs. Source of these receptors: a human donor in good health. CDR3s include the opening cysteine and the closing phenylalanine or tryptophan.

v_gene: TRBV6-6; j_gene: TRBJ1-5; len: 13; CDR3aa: CASSTEANQPQHF
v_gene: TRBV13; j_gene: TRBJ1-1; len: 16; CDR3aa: CASSLGRGTQNTEAFF
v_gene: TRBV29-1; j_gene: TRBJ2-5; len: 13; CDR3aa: CSVEVGATETQYF
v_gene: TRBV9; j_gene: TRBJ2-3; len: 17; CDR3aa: CASSVNSLAGVADTQYF
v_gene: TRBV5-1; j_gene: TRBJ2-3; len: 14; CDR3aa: CASSSQAGGDTQYF
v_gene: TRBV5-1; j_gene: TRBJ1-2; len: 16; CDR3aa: CASSLNPRGGSDGYTF
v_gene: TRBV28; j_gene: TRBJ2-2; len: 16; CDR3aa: CASSLPLAGGTGELFF
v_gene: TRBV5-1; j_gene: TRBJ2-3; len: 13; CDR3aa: CASLVPGEDTQYF
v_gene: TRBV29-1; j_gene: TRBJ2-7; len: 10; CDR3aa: CSARQYEQYF
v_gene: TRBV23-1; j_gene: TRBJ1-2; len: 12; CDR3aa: CARGRLNYGYTF
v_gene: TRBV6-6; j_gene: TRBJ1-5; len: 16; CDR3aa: CASRVGQGAINQPQHF
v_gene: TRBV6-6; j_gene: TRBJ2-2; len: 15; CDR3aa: CASSAREANTGELFF
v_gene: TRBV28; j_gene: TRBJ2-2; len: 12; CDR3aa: CASSIPGGELFF
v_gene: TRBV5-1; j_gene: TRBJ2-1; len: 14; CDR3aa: CASSQGQRYNEQFF
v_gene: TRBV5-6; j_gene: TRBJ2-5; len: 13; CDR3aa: CASSPWGGETQYF